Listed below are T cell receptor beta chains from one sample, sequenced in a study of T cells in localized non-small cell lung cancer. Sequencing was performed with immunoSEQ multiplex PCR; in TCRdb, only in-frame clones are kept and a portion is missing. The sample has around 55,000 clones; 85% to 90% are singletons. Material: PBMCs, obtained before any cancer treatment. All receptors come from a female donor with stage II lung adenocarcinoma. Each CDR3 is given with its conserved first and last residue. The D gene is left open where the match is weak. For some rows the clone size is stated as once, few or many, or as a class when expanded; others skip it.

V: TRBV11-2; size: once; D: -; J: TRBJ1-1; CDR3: CASSLAGRVVGAFF; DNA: TGTGCCAGCAGCTTAGCCGGCAGGGTCGTCGGCGCTTTCTTT
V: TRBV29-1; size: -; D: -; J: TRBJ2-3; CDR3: CSVSPKGTDTQYF; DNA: TGCAGCGTTTCCCCAAAGGGGACAGATACGCAGTATTTT
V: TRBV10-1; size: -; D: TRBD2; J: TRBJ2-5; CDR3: CASSDSGGSETQYF; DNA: TGCGCCAGCAGTGACAGCGGGGGGTCAGAGACCCAGTACTTC
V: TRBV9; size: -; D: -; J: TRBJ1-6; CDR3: CASSSGGVDNSPLHF; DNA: TGTGCCAGCAGCTCTGGGGGGGTGGATAATTCACCCCTCCACTTT
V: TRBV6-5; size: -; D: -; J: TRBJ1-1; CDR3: CASSYSIVQNTEAFF; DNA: TGTGCCAGCAGTTACTCGATTGTACAAAACACTGAAGCTTTCTTT
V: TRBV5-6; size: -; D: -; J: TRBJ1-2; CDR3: CASSRDRNSYGYTF; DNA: TGTGCCAGCAGTCGCGACAGGAATTCCTATGGCTACACCTTC
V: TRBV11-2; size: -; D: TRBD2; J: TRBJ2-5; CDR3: CASSLALAGSQYF; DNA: TGTGCCAGCAGCTTAGCACTAGCGGGCTCCCAGTACTTC
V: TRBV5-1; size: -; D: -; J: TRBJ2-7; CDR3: CASSLFPPPSYEQYF; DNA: TGCGCCAGCAGCTTGTTTCCCCCCCCCAGCTACGAGCAGTACTTC
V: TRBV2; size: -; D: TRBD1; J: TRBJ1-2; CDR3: CASSGDSNYGYTF; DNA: TGTGCCAGCAGTGGGGACAGTAACTATGGCTACACCTTC
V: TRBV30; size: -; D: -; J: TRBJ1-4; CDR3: CAWSGDLNEKLFF; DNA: TGTGCCTGGAGTGGGGACCTTAATGAAAAACTGTTTTTT
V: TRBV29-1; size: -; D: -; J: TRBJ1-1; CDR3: CSVVVGVFEAFF; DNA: TGCAGCGTTGTTGTGGGGGTCTTTGAAGCTTTCTTT
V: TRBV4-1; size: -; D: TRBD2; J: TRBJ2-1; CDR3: CASSPSPGTRVGDEQFF; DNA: TGCGCCAGCAGCCCCAGTCCCGGGACTAGGGTTGGCGATGAGCAGTTCTTC
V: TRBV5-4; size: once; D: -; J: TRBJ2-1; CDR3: CASSLMTHSHQFF; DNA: TGTGCCAGCAGCTTGATGACTCATTCCCACCAGTTCTTC
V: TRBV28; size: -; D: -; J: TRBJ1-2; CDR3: CVVGLLNYGYTF; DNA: TGTGTCGTGGGCCTACTAAACTATGGCTACACCTTC
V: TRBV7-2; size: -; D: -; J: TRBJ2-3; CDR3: CASSRTTVLDTQYF; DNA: TGTGCCAGCAGTCGAACCACAGTATTAGATACGCAGTATTTT
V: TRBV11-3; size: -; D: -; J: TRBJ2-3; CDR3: CASSLGGLRTDTQYF; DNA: TGTGCCAGCAGCTTAGGGGGGCTACGCACAGATACGCAGTATTTT
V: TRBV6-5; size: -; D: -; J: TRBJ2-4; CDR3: CASIPDGSKNIQYF; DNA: TGTGCCAGCATCCCCGACGGCTCCAAAAACATTCAGTACTTC
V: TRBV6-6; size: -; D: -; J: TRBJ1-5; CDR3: CASSSSGGPQHF; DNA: TGTGCCAGCAGTTCATCCGGGGGGCCCCAGCATTTT
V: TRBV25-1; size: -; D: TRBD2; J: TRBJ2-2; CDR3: CASSEAASGANTGELFF; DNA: TGTGCCAGCAGTGAAGCGGCTAGCGGGGCCAACACCGGGGAGCTGTTTTTT
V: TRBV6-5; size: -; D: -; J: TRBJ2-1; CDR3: CASSNTEKPYNEQFF; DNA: TGTGCCAGCAGTAACACGGAGAAACCTTACAATGAGCAGTTCTTC
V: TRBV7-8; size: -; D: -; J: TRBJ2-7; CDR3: CASRYAPGPIYEQYF; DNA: TGTGCCAGCAGGTATGCCCCGGGGCCAATCTACGAGCAGTACTTC
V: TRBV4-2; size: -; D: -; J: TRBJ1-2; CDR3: CASSQGGNRANYGYTF; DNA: TGTGCCAGCAGCCAAGGAGGTAATCGAGCTAACTATGGCTACACCTTC
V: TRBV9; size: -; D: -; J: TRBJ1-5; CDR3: CASSVGADNQPQHF; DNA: TGTGCCAGCAGCGTAGGAGCAGACAATCAGCCCCAGCATTTT
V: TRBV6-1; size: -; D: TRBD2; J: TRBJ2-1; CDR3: CASSEDSGGANEQFF; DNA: TGTGCCAGCAGTGAAGATAGCGGGGGGGCCAATGAGCAGTTCTTC
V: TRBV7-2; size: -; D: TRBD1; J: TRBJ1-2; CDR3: CASSPLGQANYGYTF; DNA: TGTGCCAGCAGCCCCCTGGGACAGGCTAACTATGGCTACACCTTC
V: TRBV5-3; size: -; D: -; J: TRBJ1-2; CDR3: CASSLVPSNYGYTF; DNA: TGTGCCAGCAGCTTAGTTCCTTCTAACTATGGCTACACCTTC
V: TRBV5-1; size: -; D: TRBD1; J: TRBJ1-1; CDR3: CASKDRVGLNTEAFF; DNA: TGCGCCAGCAAGGACAGGGTTGGGTTGAACACTGAAGCTTTCTTT
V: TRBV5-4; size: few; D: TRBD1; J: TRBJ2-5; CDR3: CASSGGQGQETQYF; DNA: TGTGCCAGCAGCGGGGGACAGGGACAGGAGACCCAGTACTTC
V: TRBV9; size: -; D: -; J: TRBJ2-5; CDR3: CASSRDTSQETQYF; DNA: TGTGCCAGCAGCCGGGACACATCGCAAGAGACCCAGTACTTC
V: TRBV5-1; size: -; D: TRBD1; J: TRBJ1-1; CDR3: CASSINRGNTEAFF; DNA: TGCGCCAGCAGCATCAACAGGGGGAACACTGAAGCTTTCTTT
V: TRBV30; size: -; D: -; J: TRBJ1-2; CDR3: CAWSSRGVGGYTF; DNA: TGTGCCTGGAGTAGCCGGGGGGTAGGCGGCTACACCTTC
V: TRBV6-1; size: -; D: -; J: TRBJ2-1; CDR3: CASRVGTVLYNEQFF; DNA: TGTGCCAGCAGGGTCGGGACGGTCCTCTACAATGAGCAGTTCTTC
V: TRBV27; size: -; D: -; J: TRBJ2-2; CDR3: CASSFSGELFF; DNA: TGTGCCAGCAGTTTTTCCGGGGAGCTGTTTTTT
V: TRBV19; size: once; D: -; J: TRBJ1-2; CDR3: CASSFDITNYGYTF; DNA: TGTGCCAGTAGTTTCGACATTACTAACTATGGCTACACCTTC